This T cell receptor (beta chain) emerged from a study of CD8+ T cells in alopecia areata. In germline, CDR1 is PRHDT, CDR2 FYEKMQ (reference sequence). Trimming shortened V by 3 bases and J by 3 bases, and 12 bases separated the two germline ends. The CDR3 is made up of 14 amino acids. The investigators collected lesional scalp punch biopsies and peripheral blood from alopecia areata patients. Once RNA had been extracted, it was reverse transcribed into cDNA to act as the sequencing template. Assay used: immunoSEQ multiplex PCR; TCRdb lists only in-frame clones, some missing. The sample records 61,000 or so clones, around 96% being singletons.

This specimen was CD8+ T cells sorted from blood, taken at week 0. The chain links TRBV13 to TRBJ2-7, with a possible D match to TRBD1 (5 bases). The source of this sequence is a human donor with alopecia areata. CDR3 sequence reads: CASSLGLGVYEQYF. DNA of the CDR3: TGTGCCAGCAGCTTGGGGCTAGGGGTCTACGAGCAGTACTTC.